These 14 T cell receptor beta chains were all obtained from the same sample, sequenced in a study of human T cells and chemical hapten exposure. Time point given: patch test 3, about 24 weeks after DPC sensitization. Treatment: therapeutic diphenylcyclopropenone sensitization with weekly scalp DPC. TCRdb analysed the RACE reads with MiXCR anew, one entry per CDR3 protein. This table holds about 120,000 distinct CDR3 sequences, 11% found once. The starting material was whole blood, obtained in connection with sensitization to the hapten diphenylcyclopropenone (DPC). These receptors originate from a woman aged 50 to 60 with alopecia areata. Some clones in this sample may be carry-over from other donors' samples.

This clonotype was picked up many times. The V gene is TRBV7-2, the J gene TRBJ2-5, with 13 bases that match TRBD2. The V segment lost 2 bases and the J segment 5 bases; nucleotides outside the gene matches: 11. The CDR3 loop spans 18 amino acids. Germline assignment: CDR1 SGHTA and CDR2 FQGNSA. The CDR3 sequence is CASSLQPLTSGRIETQYF. The DNA of the CDR3 is TGTGCCAGCAGCTTACAACCTCTGACTAGCGGGAGGATTGAGACCCAGTACTTC.

V usage is TRBV5-6 and J usage is TRBJ1-5; TRBD1 might be the D (6 bases). Trimming removed 4 bases from V and 4 bases from J, with 15 bases in between. The CDR3 contains 15 residues. CDR1 and CDR2 (germline): SGHDT, YYEEEE. In DNA form, the CDR3 reads TGTGCCAGCAGCCCGAGCGGGACACAAAATCAGCCCCAGCATTTT. It is translated as CASSPSGTQNQPQHF.

A few counts support this clonotype. This rearrangement joins TRBV5-8 to TRBJ1-5; tentative D call: TRBD1 (5 bases). The V end was cut by 2 bases, the J end by 4 bases, with 10 bases between. This CDR3 has 14 residues. Germline V gene lookup returns CDR1 SGHTS and CDR2 YDEGEE. The CDR3 region is CASSFRQGNQPQHF. The CDR3 DNA reads as TGTGCCAGCAGCTTCCGGCAGGGTAATCAGCCCCAGCATTTT.

The chain employs TRBV5-5 and TRBJ2-5, with D possibly TRBD1 on 6 matching bases. Trimming took 1 base from V and 5 from J, leaving 9 bases between them. Germline loops: CDR1 SGHKS, CDR2 YYEKEE (reference sequence). The CDR3 length is 13 residues. The CDR3 reads CASSLPGEETQYF. The CDR3 DNA follows: TGTGCCAGCAGCTTGCCAGGGGAGGAGACCCAGTACTTC.

Turning to this clonotype: This sequence may be a read error, since a much larger clone differs from it by one base. The genes are TRBV15 and TRBJ1-6; weak D call: TRBD1 (5 bases). The CDR3 loop spans 15 amino acids. Germline CDR1 reads LNHNV; CDR2 reads YYDKDF (reference sequence). The CDR3 protein is CASSRESGTLSPLHF. The CDR3 region has the DNA TGTGCCTCCAGCAGAGAGTCCGGGACTCTTTCACCCCTCCACTTT. Full variable domain (missing parts from reference TRBV15 and TRBJ1-6): DAMVIQNPRYQVTQFGKPVTLSCSQTLNHNVMYWYQQKSSQAPKLLFHYYDKDFNNEADTPDNFQSRRPNTSFCFLDIRSPGLGDTAMYLCASSRESGTLSPLHFGNGTRLTVT.

This clonotype was seen only a few times. This chain links TRBV6-5 with TRBJ1-3; tentative D call: TRBD1 (5 bases). CDR3 length: 14 amino acids. Between the trimmed V and J ends, which lost 4 bases and 0 bases, there was a span of 7 bases. Germline loops: CDR1 MNHEY, CDR2 SVGAGI. The CDR3 sequence: CASSWDLSGNTIYF. DNA of the CDR3: TGTGCCAGCAGTTGGGACCTCTCTGGAAACACCATATATTTT.

This clonotype was counted between two and nine times. The chain combines TRBV24-1 with TRBJ2-1; TRBD2 matches at 8 bases. Germline assignment: CDR1 KGHDR and CDR2 SFDVKD. The CDR3 sequence is 17 residues long. The V and J ends lost 0 bases and 1 base, in that order; junction bases with no gene match: 4. CDR3 region: CATSDLPTSASYNEQFF. The CDR3 DNA is TGTGCCACCAGTGATTTGCCGACTAGCGCGTCCTACAATGAGCAGTTCTTC.

This clonotype was seen ten or more times. The chain links TRBV4-2 to TRBJ2-1; 14 bases are shared with TRBD2. V lost 4 bases and J lost 7; bases outside the gene matches: 6. CDR3 size: 16 residues. The germline V gene has CDR1 LGHNA and CDR2 YNFKEQ. CDR3 sequence reads: CASSLAGTSGSNEQFF. The CDR3 nucleotides read TGTGCCAGCAGCCTCGCCGGGACTAGCGGGAGTAATGAGCAGTTCTTC.

The chain combines TRBV20-1 with TRBJ2-3; TRBD2 might be the D (5 bases). V was trimmed by 6 bases and J by 2 bases, leaving 18 bases between them. Per the germline V gene, CDR1 is DFQATT and CDR2 is SNEGSKA (reference sequence). This CDR3 is 15 amino acids long. The CDR3 DNA reads TGCAGTGCCTCCGGACTGGTTGGACCCACAGATACGCAGTATTTT. Translated: CSASGLVGPTDTQYF.

This chain joins TRBV9 and TRBJ2-3; D gene ambiguous. Germline V gene sequence: CDR1 SGDLS, CDR2 YYNGEE. The CDR3 has 15 residues. V was shortened by 1 base and J by 0 bases, with 9 bases between the two germline ends. For the CDR3, the DNA is TGTGCCAGCAGCGTATTAAGCGTAAGCACAGATACGCAGTATTTT. This sequence encodes CASSVLSVSTDTQYF.

The chain couples TRBV18 to TRBJ2-5; no clear D. There are 14 residues in the CDR3. CDR1 is KGHSH and CDR2 is LQKENI in the germline V gene. V was pared by 3 bases and J by 1 base, with 9 bases between. The CDR3 loop reads CASSPRRSQETQYF. The CDR3 coding sequence is TGTGCCAGCTCACCGAGACGCTCCCAAGAGACCCAGTACTTC.

The table lists this clonotype with a few counts. This chain connects TRBV7-9 to TRBJ2-7; no firm D call. Germline assignment: CDR1 SEHNR and CDR2 FQNEAQ (reference sequence). Trimming stripped 3 bases from V and 2 bases from J, with 14 bases between. The CDR3 runs 15 residues. CDR3 protein: CASSLPGRKTYEQYF. CDR3 in DNA: TGTGCCAGCAGCTTGCCAGGACGAAAGACCTACGAGCAGTACTTC.

This clonotype was seen at least ten times. J is TRBJ2-5 and V is TRBV13; unclear D gene. The germline gives CDR1 PRHDT, CDR2 FYEKMQ (reference sequence). V gave up 4 bases and J gave up 5 bases, with 14 bases separating them. The CDR3 contains 14 residues. In DNA, the CDR3 is TGTGCCAGCAGCTCCCCCCCCGCCCGGGAGACCCAGTACTTC. It codes for CASSSPPARETQYF.

This clonotype was seen a handful of times. The gene calls are TRBV7-2 and TRBJ1-2, with TRBD1 as a possible D gene (5 bases). The CDR3 totals 15 residues. The V gene's germline CDR1 is SGHTA and CDR2 FQGNSA. The V and J ends lost 1 base and 4 bases respectively, with 13 bases between them. The CDR3 protein is CASSLGGVASYGYTF. In DNA, the CDR3 is TGTGCCAGCAGCTTAGGGGGGGTCGCGAGCTATGGCTACACCTTC. The full variable domain, its missing parts supplied by reference TRBV7-2 and TRBJ1-2, is GAGVSQSPSNKVTEKGKDVELRCDPISGHTALYWYRQSLGQGLEFLIYFQGNSAPDKSGLPSDRFSAERTGGSVSTLTIQRTQQEDSAVYLCASSLGGVASYGYTFGSGTRLTVV.